Sequencing of this TCR beta chain was carried out in a study of blood T cell repertoires in COVID-19. On the study more broadly: The United States, Italy and Spain provided the acute and convalescent COVID-19 samples. Sources were T cells, B-cell-depleted T cells, or PBMCs; the material itself was cDNA or gDNA.

In the original workflow: Estimation of nucleated cell counts relied on the amplification of reference gene primers. Sequencing was performed with immunoSEQ multiplex PCR; in TCRdb, only in-frame clones are kept and a portion is missing. V, J and clone size were drawn from that table, and D and trimming were deduced from the DNA. The sample holds 450,000 to 500,000 clones, 80% to 90% seen once. Trimming cost V 2 bases and J 9 bases; bases outside gene matches: 8. The germline V gene encodes CDR1 MGHDK and CDR2 SYGVNS. This CDR3 is built from 15 residues. The chain links TRBV25-1 to TRBJ2-2; 8 nucleotides match TRBD1. The material sequenced was peripheral blood. The receptor's source is a human donor in a cohort sampled during active COVID-19. As DNA, the CDR3 is TGTGCCAGCAGTGAAAGCAGGGGGCATGTCAGGGAGCTGTTTTTT. This codes for CASSESRGHVRELFF.